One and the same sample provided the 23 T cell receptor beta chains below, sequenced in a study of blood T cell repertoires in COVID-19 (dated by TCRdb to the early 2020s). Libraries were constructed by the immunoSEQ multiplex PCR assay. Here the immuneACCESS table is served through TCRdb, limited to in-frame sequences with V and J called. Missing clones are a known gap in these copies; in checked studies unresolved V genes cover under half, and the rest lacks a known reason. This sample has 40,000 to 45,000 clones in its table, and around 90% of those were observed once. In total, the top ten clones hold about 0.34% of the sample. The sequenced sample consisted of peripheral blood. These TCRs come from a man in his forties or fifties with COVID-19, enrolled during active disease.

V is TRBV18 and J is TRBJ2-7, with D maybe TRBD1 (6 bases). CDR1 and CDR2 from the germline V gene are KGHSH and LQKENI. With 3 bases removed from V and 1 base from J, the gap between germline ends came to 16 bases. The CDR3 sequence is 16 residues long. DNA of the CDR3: TGTGCCAGCTCACCGGTGATACAGGGCACATCCTACGAGCAGTACTTC. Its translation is CASSPVIQGTSYEQYF.

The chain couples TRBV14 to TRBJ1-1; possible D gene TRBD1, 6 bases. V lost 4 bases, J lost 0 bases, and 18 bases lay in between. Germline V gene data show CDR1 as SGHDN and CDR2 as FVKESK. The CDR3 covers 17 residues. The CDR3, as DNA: TGTGCCAGCAGCCCTCAAGCCCGACAGGATATGAACACTGAAGCTTTCTTT. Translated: CASSPQARQDMNTEAFF.

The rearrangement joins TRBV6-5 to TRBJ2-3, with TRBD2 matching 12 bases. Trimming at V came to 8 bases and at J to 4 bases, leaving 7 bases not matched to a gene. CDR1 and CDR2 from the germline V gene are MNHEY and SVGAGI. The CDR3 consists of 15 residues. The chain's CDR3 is CASAAGLAGADTQYF. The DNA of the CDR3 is TGTGCCAGCGCCGCGGGACTAGCGGGCGCAGATACGCAGTATTTT.

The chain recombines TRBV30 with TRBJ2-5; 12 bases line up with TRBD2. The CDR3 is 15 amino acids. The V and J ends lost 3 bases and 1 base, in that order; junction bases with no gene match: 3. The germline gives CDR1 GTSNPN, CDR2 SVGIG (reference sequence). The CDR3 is CAWRRLAGAQETQYF. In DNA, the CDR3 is TGTGCCTGGAGGCGACTAGCGGGAGCCCAAGAGACCCAGTACTTC. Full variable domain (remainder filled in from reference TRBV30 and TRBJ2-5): SQTIHQWPATLVQPVGSPLSLECTVEGTSNPNLYWYRQAAGRGLQLLFYSVGIGQISSEVPQNLSASRPQDRQFILSSKKLLLSDSGFYLCAWRRLAGAQETQYFGPGTRLLVL.

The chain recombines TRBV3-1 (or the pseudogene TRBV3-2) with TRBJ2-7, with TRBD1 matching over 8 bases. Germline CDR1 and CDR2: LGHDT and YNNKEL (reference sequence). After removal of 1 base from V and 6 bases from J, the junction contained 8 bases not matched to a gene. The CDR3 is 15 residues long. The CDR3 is CASSQVQGAESEQYF. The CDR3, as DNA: TGTGCCAGCAGCCAAGTCCAGGGGGCTGAGAGCGAGCAGTACTTC.

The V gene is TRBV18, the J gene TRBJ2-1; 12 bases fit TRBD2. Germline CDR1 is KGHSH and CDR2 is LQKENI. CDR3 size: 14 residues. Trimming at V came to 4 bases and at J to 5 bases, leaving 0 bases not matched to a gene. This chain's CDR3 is CASSRTSGDNEQFF. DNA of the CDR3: TGTGCCAGCTCACGGACTAGCGGGGACAATGAGCAGTTCTTC.

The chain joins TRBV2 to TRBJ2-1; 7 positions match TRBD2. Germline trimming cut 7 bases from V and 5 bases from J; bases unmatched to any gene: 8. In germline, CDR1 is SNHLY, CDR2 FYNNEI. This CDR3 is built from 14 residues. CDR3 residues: CASIRTSGHNEQFF. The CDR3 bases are TGTGCCAGCATTAGGACTAGTGGGCACAATGAGCAGTTCTTC.

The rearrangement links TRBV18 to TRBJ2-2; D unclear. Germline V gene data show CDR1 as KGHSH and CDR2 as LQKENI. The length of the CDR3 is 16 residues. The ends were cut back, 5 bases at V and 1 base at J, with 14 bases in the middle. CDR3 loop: CASSSSVTQNTGELFF. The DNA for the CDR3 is TGTGCCAGCTCATCAAGCGTGACCCAGAACACCGGGGAGCTGTTTTTT. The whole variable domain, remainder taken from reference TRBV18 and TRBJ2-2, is NAGVMQNPRHLVRRRGQEARLRCSPMKGHSHVYWYRQLPEEGLKFMVYLQKENIIDESGMPKERFSAEFPKEGPSILRIQQVVRGDSAAYFCASSSSVTQNTGELFFGEGSRLTVL.

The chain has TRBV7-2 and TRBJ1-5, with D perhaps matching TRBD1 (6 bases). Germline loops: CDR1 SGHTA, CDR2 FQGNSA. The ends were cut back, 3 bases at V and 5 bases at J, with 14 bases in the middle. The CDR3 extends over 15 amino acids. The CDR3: CASSLARDNHQPQHF. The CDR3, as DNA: TGTGCCAGCAGCTTGGCCCGGGACAATCATCAGCCCCAGCATTTT.

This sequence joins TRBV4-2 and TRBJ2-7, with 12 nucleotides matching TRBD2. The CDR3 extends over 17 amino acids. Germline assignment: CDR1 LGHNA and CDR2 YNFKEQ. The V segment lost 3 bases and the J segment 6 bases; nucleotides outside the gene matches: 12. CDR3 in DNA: TGTGCCAGCAGCCACCTAGGTGGGACTAGCGGGCGGAGCGAGCAGTACTTC. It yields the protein CASSHLGGTSGRSEQYF.

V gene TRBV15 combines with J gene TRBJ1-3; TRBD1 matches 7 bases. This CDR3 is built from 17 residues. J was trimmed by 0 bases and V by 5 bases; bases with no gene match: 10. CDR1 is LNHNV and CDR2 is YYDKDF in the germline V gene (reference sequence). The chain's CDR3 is CATSQGQPGISGNTIYF. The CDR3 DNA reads TGTGCCACCAGCCAGGGACAGCCCGGAATCTCTGGAAACACCATATATTTT.

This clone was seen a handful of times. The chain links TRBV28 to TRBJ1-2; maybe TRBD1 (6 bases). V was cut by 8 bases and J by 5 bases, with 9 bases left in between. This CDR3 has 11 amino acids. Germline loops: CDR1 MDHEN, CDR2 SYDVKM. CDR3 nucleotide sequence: TGTGCCAGCCGGACAGTTTATGGCTACACCTTC. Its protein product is CASRTVYGYTF.

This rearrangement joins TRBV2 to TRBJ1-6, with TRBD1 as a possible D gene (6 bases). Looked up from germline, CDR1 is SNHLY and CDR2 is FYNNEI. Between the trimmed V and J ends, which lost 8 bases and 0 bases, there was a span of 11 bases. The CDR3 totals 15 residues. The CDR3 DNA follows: TGTGCCAGCGGCGGACAGAGCTCCTATAATTCACCCCTCCACTTT. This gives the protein CASGGQSSYNSPLHF.

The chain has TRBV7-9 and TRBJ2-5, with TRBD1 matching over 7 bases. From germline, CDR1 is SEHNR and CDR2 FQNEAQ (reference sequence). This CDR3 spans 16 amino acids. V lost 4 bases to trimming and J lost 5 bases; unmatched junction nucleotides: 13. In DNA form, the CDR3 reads TGTGCCAGCAGCTCCACGAGACAGGGAGTTTTGGAGACCCAGTACTTC. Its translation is CASSSTRQGVLETQYF.

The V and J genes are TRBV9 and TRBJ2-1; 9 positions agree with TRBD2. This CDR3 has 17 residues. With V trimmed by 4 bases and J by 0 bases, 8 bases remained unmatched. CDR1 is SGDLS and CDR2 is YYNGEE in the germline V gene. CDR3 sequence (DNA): TGTGCCAGCAGCCCCCGCGGCGGGAGGGCCTCCTACAATGAGCAGTTCTTC. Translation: CASSPRGGRASYNEQFF. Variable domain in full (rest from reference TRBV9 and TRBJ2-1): DSGVTQTPKHLITATGQRVTLRCSPRSGDLSVYWYQQSLDQGLQFLIQYYNGEERAKGNILERFSAQQFPDLHSELNLSSLELGDSALYFCASSPRGGRASYNEQFFGPGTRLTVL.

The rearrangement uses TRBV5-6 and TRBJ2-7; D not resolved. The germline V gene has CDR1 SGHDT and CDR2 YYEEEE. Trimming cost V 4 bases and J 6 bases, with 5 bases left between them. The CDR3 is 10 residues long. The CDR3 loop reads CASSGPEQYF. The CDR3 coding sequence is TGTGCCAGCAGCGGGCCCGAGCAGTACTTC.

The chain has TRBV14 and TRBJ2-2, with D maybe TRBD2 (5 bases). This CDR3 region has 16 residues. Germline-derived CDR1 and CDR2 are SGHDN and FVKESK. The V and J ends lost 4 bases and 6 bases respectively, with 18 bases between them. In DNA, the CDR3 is TGTGCCAGCAGCCCGATTTGGACTGACTCATCCGGGGAGCTGTTTTTT. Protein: CASSPIWTDSSGELFF.

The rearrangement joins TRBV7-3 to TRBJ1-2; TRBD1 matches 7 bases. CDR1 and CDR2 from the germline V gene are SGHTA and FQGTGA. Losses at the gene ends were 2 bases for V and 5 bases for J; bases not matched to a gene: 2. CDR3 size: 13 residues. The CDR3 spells CASSLPGGYGYTF. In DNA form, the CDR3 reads TGTGCCAGCAGCTTACCAGGGGGTTATGGCTACACCTTC.

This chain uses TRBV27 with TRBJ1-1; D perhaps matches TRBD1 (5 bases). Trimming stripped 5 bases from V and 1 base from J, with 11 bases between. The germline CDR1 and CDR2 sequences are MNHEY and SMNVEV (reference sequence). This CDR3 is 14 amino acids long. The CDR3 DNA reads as TGTGCCAGCAGTCCCTACGACAGGAACACTGAAGCTTTCTTT. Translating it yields CASSPYDRNTEAFF.

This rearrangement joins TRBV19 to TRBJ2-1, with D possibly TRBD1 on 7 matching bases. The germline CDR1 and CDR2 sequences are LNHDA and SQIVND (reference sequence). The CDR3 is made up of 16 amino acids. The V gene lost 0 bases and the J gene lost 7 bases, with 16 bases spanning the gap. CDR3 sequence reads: CASSIDRGTAWNEQFF. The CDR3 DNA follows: TGTGCCAGTAGTATAGATCGGGGGACAGCCTGGAATGAGCAGTTCTTC.

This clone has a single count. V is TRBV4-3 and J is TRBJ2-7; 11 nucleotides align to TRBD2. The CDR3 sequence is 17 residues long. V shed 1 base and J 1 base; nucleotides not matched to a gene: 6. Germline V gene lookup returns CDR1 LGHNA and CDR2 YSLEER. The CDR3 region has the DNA TGCGCCAGCAGCCAAGGGACTAGCGGGCAAATTTCCTACGAGCAGTACTTC. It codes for CASSQGTSGQISYEQYF.

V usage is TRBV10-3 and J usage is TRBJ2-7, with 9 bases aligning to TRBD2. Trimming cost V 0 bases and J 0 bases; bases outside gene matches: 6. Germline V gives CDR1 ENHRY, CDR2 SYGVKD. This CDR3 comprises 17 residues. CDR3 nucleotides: TGTGCCATCAGTGAGTCCTTAGCGGGAGACCGCTCCTACGAGCAGTACTTC. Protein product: CAISESLAGDRSYEQYF.

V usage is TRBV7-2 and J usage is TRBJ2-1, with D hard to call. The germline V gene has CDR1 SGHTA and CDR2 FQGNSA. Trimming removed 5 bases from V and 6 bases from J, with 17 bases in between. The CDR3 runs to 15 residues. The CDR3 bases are TGTGCCAGCAGCACGTACTCCCCTCTCGGCAATGAGCAGTTCTTC. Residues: CASSTYSPLGNEQFF.